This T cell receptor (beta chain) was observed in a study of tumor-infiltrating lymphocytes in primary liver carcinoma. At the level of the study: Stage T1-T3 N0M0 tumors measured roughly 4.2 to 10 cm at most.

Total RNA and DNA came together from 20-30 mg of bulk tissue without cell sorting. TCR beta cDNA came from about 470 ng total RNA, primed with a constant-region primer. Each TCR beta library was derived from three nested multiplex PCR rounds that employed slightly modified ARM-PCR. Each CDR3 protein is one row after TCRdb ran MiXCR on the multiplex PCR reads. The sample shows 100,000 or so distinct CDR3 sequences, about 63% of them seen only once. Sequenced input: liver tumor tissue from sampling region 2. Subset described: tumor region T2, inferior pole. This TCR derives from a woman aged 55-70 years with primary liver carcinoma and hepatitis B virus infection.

The CDR3 spells CIAPSRGVADNEQFF. DNA for the CDR3: TGCATTGCCCCCTCCCGCGGGGTGGCGGACAATGAGCAGTTCTTC. V is TRBV29-1 and J is TRBJ2-1; TRBD2 might be the D (6 bases). CDR1 and CDR2 (germline): SQVTM, ANQGSEA. The length of the CDR3 is 15 residues.